These 9 T cell receptor beta chains were sequenced from one sample in a study of cytomegalovirus exposure and HLA in healthy donors. 13 Jbeta primers and 60 Vbeta primers were used for the PCR. Sequencing was performed with immunoSEQ multiplex PCR; in TCRdb, only in-frame clones are kept and a portion is missing. The sample consists of fewer than 200,000 clones, 75% to 90% of them appearing once. The sample taken for sequencing was PBMCs. The receptor source for this set is a man over 45 in good health and CMV-seronegative.

The chain joins TRBV5-6 to TRBJ2-2, with D possibly being TRBD2 (5 bases). Germline V gene sequence: CDR1 SGHDT, CDR2 YYEEEE. This CDR3 spans 15 amino acids. Deletions cut 2 bases from V and 4 bases from J, with 12 bases between. CDR3 nucleotide sequence: TGTGCCAGCAGCTTCGTTAGAGGGAGCACCGGGGAGCTGTTTTTT. The encoded protein is CASSFVRGSTGELFF. Together with reference TRBV5-6 and TRBJ2-2, the CDR3 gives the full variable domain: DAGVTQSPTHLIKTRGQQVTLRCSPKSGHDTVSWYQQALGQGPQFIFQYYEEEERQRGNFPDRFSGHQFPNYSSELNVNALLLGDSALYLCASSFVRGSTGELFFGEGSRLTVL.

This clone appeared once. The chain employs TRBV6-5 and TRBJ2-3, with a tentative D call TRBD2 (6 bases). The V end was cut by 3 bases, the J end by 6 bases, with 16 bases between. CDR1 is MNHEY and CDR2 is SVGAGI in the germline V gene. This CDR3 spans 15 amino acids. The CDR3 sequence: CASSYDRPEGDTQYF. The CDR3 nucleotides read TGTGCCAGCAGTTATGACCGCCCGGAGGGGGATACGCAGTATTTT.

V usage is TRBV30 and J usage is TRBJ1-2; TRBD1 aligns across 11 bases. The CDR3 runs to 17 residues. Germline V lookup: CDR1 GTSNPN, CDR2 SVGIG (reference sequence). V lost 2 bases, J lost 6 bases, and 14 bases stayed unmatched. CDR3 coding DNA: TGTGCCTGGAGTACCCGCCGAACCGGGACAGGGGGGGATGGCTACACCTTC. Translating it yields CAWSTRRTGTGGDGYTF. The variable domain in full, with the rest retrieved from reference TRBV30 and TRBJ1-2, is SQTIHQWPATLVQPVGSPLSLECTVEGTSNPNLYWYRQAAGRGLQLLFYSVGIGQISSEVPQNLSASRPQDRQFILSSKKLLLSDSGFYLCAWSTRRTGTGGDGYTFGSGTRLTVV.

This chain joins TRBV5-6 and TRBJ1-2; 7 bases agree with TRBD1. In germline, CDR1 is SGHDT, CDR2 YYEEEE. Trimming cost V 7 bases and J 8 bases; bases outside gene matches: 11. There are 13 residues in the CDR3. Written as DNA, the CDR3 is TGTGCCAGCTCCTCGTCAGGGGGGAAGGGCTACACCTTC. Protein: CASSSSGGKGYTF.

The CDR3 loop is CASSSAGRTNTQYF. As DNA, the CDR3 is TGTGCCAGTAGTAGTGCTGGGAGGACTAATACGCAGTATTTT. V gene TRBV19 combines with J gene TRBJ2-3; weak D call: TRBD2 (6 bases). The V end lost 4 bases, the J end lost 7 bases, and 15 bases lay between the germline ends. Germline CDR1 LNHDA, CDR2 SQIVND (reference sequence). The CDR3 is made up of 14 amino acids.

The chain links TRBV19 to TRBJ2-7; TRBD1 is a possible D gene (5 bases). Trimming removed 3 bases at V and 0 bases at J, with 12 bases between. In germline, CDR1 is LNHDA, CDR2 SQIVND (reference sequence). The CDR3 is made up of 15 amino acids. CDR3 protein: CASSIRPGFSYEQYF. CDR3 DNA: TGTGCCAGTAGTATTCGGCCAGGGTTCTCCTACGAGCAGTACTTC. The full variable domain, completed using reference TRBV19 and TRBJ2-7, is DGGITQSPKYLFRKEGQNVTLSCEQNLNHDAMYWYRQDPGQGLRLIYYSQIVNDFQKGDIAEGYSVSREKKESFPLTVTSAQKNPTAFYLCASSIRPGFSYEQYFGPGTRLTVT.

This rearrangement joins TRBV7-2 to TRBJ2-1, with D perhaps matching TRBD2 (5 bases). V was pared by 3 bases and J by 7 bases, with 19 bases between. The CDR3 has 16 residues. Germline V gives CDR1 SGHTA, CDR2 FQGNSA. This chain's CDR3 is CASSFRVTLAGNEQFF. Here the CDR3 DNA reads TGTGCCAGCAGCTTCCGAGTCACGCTAGCCGGAAATGAGCAGTTCTTC.

The chain couples TRBV5-1 to TRBJ2-1, with 8 bases fitting TRBD1. Germline CDR1 and CDR2: SGHRS and YFSETQ. V was pared by 0 bases and J by 4 bases, with 9 bases of the junction left unmatched. This CDR3 is 17 amino acids long. The CDR3 is CASSLARTGRNYNEQFF. Here the CDR3 DNA reads TGCGCCAGCAGCTTGGCCCGGACAGGGAGAAATTACAATGAGCAGTTCTTC.

This clone has more than one count but fewer than ten. The V call is TRBV7-9, the J call TRBJ1-1; D is ambiguous. Trimming cost V 2 bases and J 6 bases, with 13 bases left between them. CDR3 length equals 14 residues. Germline CDR1 SEHNR, CDR2 FQNEAQ (reference sequence). This CDR3 reads CASSLSQTTSEAFF. In DNA, the CDR3 is TGTGCCAGCAGCTTATCCCAGACAACCTCTGAAGCTTTCTTT.